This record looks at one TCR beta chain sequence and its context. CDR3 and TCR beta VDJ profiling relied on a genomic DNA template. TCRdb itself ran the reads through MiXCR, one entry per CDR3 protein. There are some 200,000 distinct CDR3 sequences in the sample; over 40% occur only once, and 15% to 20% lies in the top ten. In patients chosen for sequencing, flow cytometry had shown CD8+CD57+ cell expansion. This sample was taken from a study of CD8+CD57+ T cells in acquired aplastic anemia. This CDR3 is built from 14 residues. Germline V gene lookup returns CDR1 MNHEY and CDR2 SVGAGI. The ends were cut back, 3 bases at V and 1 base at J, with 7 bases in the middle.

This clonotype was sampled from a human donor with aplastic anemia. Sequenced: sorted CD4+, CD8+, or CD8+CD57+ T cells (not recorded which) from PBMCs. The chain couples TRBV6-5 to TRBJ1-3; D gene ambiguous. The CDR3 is CASSYIGSGNTIYF. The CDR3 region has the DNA TGTGCCAGCAGTTATATTGGGTCTGGAAACACCATATATTTT.